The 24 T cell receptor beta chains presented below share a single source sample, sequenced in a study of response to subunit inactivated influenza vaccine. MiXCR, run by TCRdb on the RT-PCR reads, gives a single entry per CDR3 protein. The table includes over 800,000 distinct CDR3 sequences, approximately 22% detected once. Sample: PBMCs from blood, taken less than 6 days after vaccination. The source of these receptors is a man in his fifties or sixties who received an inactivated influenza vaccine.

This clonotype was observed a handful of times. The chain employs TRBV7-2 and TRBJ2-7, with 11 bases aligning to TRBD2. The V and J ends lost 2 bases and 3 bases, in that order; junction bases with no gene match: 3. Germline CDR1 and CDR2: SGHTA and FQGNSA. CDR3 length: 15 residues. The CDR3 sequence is CASSLTGLAGYEQYF. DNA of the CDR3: TGTGCCAGCAGCTTAACCGGACTAGCGGGCTACGAGCAGTACTTC.

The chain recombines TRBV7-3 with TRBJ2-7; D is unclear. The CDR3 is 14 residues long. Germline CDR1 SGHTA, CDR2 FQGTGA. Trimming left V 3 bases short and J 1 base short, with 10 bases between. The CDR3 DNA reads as TGTGCCAGCAGCTTTGAGATGAGGTCCTACGAGCAGTACTTC. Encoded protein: CASSFEMRSYEQYF.

In nucleotides, the CDR3 is TGTGCCAGCAGCCAGCGGGGGGGCCCAGATACGCAGTATTTT. Translating gives CASSQRGGPDTQYF. The chain couples TRBV11-2 to TRBJ2-3, with 10 bases fitting TRBD2. Germline CDR1 is SGHAT and CDR2 is FQNNGV. With V trimmed by 5 bases and J by 4 bases, 3 bases remained unmatched. CDR3 length: 14 residues.

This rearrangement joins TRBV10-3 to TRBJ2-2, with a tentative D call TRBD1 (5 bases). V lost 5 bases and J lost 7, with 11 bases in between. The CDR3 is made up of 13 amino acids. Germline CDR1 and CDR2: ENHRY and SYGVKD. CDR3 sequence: CAISSGSSGELFF. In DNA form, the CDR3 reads TGTGCCATCAGTTCAGGGTCTAGCGGGGAGCTGTTTTTT.

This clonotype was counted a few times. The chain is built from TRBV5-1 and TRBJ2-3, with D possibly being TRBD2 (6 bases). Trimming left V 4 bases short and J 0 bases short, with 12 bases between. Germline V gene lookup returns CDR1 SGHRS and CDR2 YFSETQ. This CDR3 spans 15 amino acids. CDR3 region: CASSRTTTSTDTQYF. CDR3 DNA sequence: TGCGCCAGCAGCCGGACTACTACTAGCACAGATACGCAGTATTTT.

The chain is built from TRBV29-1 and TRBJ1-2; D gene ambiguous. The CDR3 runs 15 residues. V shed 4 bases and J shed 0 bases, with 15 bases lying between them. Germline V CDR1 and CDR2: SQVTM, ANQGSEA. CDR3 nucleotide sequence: TGCAGCGTTGTCGGACCCGGGTTCACTAACTATGGCTACACCTTC. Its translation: CSVVGPGFTNYGYTF.

The CDR3 loop is CATRRDADTQYF. The CDR3 DNA sequence: TGTGCCACCCGGCGGGACGCAGATACGCAGTATTTT. The chain is built from TRBV6-5 and TRBJ2-3, with a tentative D call TRBD2 (6 bases). The ends were cut back, 10 bases at V and 4 bases at J, with 12 bases in the middle. The CDR3 extends over 12 amino acids. Germline assignment: CDR1 MNHEY and CDR2 SVGAGI.

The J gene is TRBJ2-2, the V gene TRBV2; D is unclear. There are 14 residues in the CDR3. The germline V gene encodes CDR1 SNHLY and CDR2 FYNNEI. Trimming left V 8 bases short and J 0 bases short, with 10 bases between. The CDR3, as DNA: TGTGCCAGCCTCCGGATACCGAACACCGGGGAGCTGTTTTTT. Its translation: CASLRIPNTGELFF.

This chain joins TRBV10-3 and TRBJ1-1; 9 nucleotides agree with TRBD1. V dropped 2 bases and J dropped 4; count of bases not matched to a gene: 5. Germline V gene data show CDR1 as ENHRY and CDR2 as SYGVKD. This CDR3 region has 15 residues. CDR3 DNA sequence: TGTGCCATCAGTGAGGGGACAGGGAGTTTCACTGAAGCTTTCTTT. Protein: CAISEGTGSFTEAFF.

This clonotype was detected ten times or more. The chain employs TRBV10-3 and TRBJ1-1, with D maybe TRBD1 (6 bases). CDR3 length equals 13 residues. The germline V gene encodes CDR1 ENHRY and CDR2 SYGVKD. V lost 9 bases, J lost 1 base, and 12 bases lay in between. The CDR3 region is CAMNRDKNTEAFF. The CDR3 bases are TGTGCCATGAACCGGGACAAGAACACTGAAGCTTTCTTT.

Here the CDR3 reads CASLAGRGTEAFF. The CDR3 DNA sequence: TGTGCCTCTCTAGCAGGGCGCGGCACTGAAGCTTTCTTT. The rearrangement joins TRBV30 to TRBJ1-1, with D perhaps TRBD1 (5 bases). V dropped 7 bases and J dropped 4 bases, with 16 bases sitting between them. The CDR3 totals 13 residues. Per germline, CDR1 GTSNPN and CDR2 SVGIG (reference sequence).

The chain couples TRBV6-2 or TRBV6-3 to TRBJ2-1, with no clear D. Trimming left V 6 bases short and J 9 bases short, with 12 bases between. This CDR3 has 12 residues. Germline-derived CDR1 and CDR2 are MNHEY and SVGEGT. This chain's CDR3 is CASRGRRFEQFF. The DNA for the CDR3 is TGTGCCAGCAGAGGCCGAAGATTTGAGCAGTTCTTC.

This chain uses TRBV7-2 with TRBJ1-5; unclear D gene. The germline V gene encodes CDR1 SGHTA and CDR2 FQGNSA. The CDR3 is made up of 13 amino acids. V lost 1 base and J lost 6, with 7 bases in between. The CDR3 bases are TGTGCCAGCAGCTTAGTTGAGGTTCAGCCCCAGCATTTT. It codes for CASSLVEVQPQHF.

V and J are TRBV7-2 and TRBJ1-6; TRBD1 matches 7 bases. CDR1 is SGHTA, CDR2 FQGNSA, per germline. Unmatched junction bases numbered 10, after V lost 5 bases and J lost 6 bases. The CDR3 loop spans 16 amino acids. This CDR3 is CASSPGGGGVNSPLHF. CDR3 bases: TGTGCCAGCAGCCCCGGAGGAGGGGGCGTTAATTCACCCCTCCACTTT. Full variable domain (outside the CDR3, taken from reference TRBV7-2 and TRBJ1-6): GAGVSQSPSNKVTEKGKDVELRCDPISGHTALYWYRQSLGQGLEFLIYFQGNSAPDKSGLPSDRFSAERTGGSVSTLTIQRTQQEDSAVYLCASSPGGGGVNSPLHFGNGTRLTVT.

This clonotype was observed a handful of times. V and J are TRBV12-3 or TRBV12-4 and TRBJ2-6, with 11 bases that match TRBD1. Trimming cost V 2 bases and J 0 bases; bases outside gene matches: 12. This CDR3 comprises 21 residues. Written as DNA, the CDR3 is TGTGCCAGCAGTTTACGGACAGGGGGCTCTACTAAGGACTCTGGGGCCAACGTCCTGACTTTC. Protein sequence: CASSLRTGGSTKDSGANVLTF.

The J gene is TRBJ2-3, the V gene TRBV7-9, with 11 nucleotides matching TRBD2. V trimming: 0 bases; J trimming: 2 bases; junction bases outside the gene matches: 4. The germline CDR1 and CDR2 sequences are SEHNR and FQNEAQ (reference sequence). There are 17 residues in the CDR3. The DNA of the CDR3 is TGTGCCAGCAGCTTAGCGCAACTAGCGGGAGTCACAGATACGCAGTATTTT. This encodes CASSLAQLAGVTDTQYF.

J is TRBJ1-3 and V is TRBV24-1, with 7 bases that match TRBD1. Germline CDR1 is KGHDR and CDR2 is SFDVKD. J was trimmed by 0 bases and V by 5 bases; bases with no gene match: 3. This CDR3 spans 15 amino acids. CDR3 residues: CATSATGTSGNTIYF. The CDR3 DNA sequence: TGTGCCACCAGTGCGACAGGGACCTCTGGAAACACCATATATTTT.

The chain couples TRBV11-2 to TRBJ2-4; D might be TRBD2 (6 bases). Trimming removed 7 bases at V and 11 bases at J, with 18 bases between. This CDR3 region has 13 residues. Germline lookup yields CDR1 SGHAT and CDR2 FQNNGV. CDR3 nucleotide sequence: TGTGCCAGCACCCCAGTCGCGACTAGTTTTCAGTACTTC. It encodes CASTPVATSFQYF.

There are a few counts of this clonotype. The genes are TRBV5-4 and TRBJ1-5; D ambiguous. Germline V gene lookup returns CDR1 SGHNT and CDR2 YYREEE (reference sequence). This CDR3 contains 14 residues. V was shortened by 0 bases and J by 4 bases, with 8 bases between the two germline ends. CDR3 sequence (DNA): TGTGCCAGCAGCTTGGGGGGAGTTAATCAGCCCCAGCATTTT. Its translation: CASSLGGVNQPQHF.

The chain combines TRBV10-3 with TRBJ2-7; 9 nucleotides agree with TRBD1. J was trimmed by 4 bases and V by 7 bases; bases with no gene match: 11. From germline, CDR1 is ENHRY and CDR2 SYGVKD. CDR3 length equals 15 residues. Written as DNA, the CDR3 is TGTGCCATCAAGGAAGGCGGGACAGGGAGATACGAGCAGTACTTC. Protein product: CAIKEGGTGRYEQYF.

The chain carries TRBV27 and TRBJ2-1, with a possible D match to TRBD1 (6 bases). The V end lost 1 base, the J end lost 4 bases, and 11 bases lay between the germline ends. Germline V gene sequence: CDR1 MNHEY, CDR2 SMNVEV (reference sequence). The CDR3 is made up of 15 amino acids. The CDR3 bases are TGTGCCAGCAGTTTATTCCGGACAGATTACAATGAGCAGTTCTTC. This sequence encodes CASSLFRTDYNEQFF.

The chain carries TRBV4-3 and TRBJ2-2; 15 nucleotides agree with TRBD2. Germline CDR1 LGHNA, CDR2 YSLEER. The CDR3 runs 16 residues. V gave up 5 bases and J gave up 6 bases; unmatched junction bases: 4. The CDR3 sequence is CASSAGLAGGAGELFF. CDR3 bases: TGCGCCAGCAGCGCCGGACTAGCGGGAGGGGCCGGGGAGCTGTTTTTT.

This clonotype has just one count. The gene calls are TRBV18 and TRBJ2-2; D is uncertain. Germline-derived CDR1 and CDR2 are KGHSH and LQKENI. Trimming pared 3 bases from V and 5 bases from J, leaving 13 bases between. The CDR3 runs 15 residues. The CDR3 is CASSPRLRETGELFF. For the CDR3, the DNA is TGTGCCAGCTCACCGAGACTGAGAGAAACCGGGGAGCTGTTTTTT.

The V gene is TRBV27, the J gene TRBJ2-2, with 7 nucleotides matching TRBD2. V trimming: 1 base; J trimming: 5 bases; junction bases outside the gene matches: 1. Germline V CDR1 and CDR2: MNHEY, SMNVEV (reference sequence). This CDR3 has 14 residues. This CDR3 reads CASSLWGGTGELFF. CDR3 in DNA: TGTGCCAGCAGTTTATGGGGGGGGACCGGGGAGCTGTTTTTT.